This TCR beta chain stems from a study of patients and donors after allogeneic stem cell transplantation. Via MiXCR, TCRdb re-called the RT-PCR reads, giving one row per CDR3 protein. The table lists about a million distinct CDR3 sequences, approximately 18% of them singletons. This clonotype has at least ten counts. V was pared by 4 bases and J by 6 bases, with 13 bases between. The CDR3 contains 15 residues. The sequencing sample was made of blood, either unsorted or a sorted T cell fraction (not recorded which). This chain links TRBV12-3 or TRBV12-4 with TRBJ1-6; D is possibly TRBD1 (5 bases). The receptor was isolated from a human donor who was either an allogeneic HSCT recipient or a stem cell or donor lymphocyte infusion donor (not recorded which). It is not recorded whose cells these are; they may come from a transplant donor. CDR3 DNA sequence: TGTGCCAGCAGTTCGACAGACGGCGTTAATTCACCCCTCCACTTT. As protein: CASSSTDGVNSPLHF.